One and the same sample provided the 21 T cell receptor beta chains below, sequenced in a study of control samples from healthy donors and cancer patients. The table came from immunoSEQ multiplex PCR; TCRdb's copy has only in-frame clones and leaves some out. In the table there are about 130,000 clones, more than 85% of which are singletons. Input material: blood. The receptors were sampled from a man aged 18-30 years in good health.

The chain joins TRBV27 to TRBJ1-2; TRBD1 agrees at 8 bases. The CDR3 runs to 13 residues. The V and J ends lost 8 bases and 5 bases, in that order; junction bases with no gene match: 7. The germline V gene encodes CDR1 MNHEY and CDR2 SMNVEV (reference sequence). In DNA form, the CDR3 reads TGTGCCAGCTCCAGGGGGCTGGGATATGGCTACACCTTC. Protein sequence: CASSRGLGYGYTF.

Concerning this clone: Other nucleotide sequences in the sample specify the same CDR3. This chain links TRBV20-1 with TRBJ2-1; D remains ambiguous. Germline V CDR1 and CDR2: DFQATT, SNEGSKA (reference sequence). This CDR3 is built from 10 residues. The CDR3 nucleotides are TGCAGCGCTTTCTACAATGAGCAGTTCTTC. Translating gives CSAFYNEQFF.

The chain combines TRBV3-1 (or the pseudogene TRBV3-2) with TRBJ1-2; 9 bases are shared with TRBD1. Germline V gene data show CDR1 as LGHDT and CDR2 as YNNKEL (reference sequence). V lost 6 bases and J lost 1; bases outside the gene matches: 9. The length of the CDR3 is 16 residues. CDR3 region: CASSSGQGTYNYGYTF. CDR3 nucleotides: TGTGCCAGCAGTTCAGGACAGGGGACGTATAACTATGGCTACACCTTC.

The chain recombines TRBV11-2 with TRBJ2-7; TRBD1 might be the D (6 bases). Trimming took off 4 bases at V and 2 bases at J, with 15 bases between the two ends. Germline lookup yields CDR1 SGHAT and CDR2 FQNNGV. The CDR3 consists of 15 residues. CDR3 in DNA: TGTGCCAGCAGCTCTTACAGGGCGAGGGCCTACGAGCAGTACTTC. It translates to CASSSYRARAYEQYF.

This chain connects TRBV25-1 to TRBJ1-2; tentatively, D is TRBD1 (6 bases). Germline loops: CDR1 MGHDK, CDR2 SYGVNS. The CDR3 is 15 residues long. V lost 8 bases, J lost 9 bases, and 25 bases lay in between. The CDR3 sequence is CASQKPGGPPVCYTF. CDR3 nucleotide sequence: TGTGCCAGCCAAAAGCCTGGGGGGCCCCCGGTTTGCTACACCTTC.

The chain combines TRBV10-1 with TRBJ2-5; D is unclear. The germline V and J ends were trimmed by 0 bases and 3 bases, with 5 bases remaining between them. Germline V CDR1 and CDR2: WNHNN, SYGVQD (reference sequence). This CDR3 is 13 amino acids long. CDR3 coding DNA: TGCGCCAGCAGTGAGTCAGGGAAAGAGACCCAGTACTTC. Protein product: CASSESGKETQYF.

The CDR3 reads CASTRQGNTEAFF. For the CDR3, the DNA is TGTGCCAGCACTAGACAGGGGAACACTGAAGCTTTCTTT. The chain links TRBV12-3 or TRBV12-4 to TRBJ1-1; 7 bases map to TRBD1. V shed 7 bases and J 1 base; nucleotides not matched to a gene: 3. The CDR3 covers 13 residues.

This chain connects TRBV30 to TRBJ2-4; D uncertain. CDR3 length: 15 amino acids. V lost 1 base and J lost 0, with 10 bases in between. The germline V gene encodes CDR1 GTSNPN and CDR2 SVGIG (reference sequence). CDR3 sequence: CAWSALLVAKNIQYF. CDR3 DNA sequence: TGTGCCTGGAGTGCTCTGCTGGTAGCCAAAAACATTCAGTACTTC. Full variable domain (rest looked up from reference TRBV30 and TRBJ2-4): SQTIHQWPATLVQPVGSPLSLECTVEGTSNPNLYWYRQAAGRGLQLLFYSVGIGQISSEVPQNLSASRPQDRQFILSSKKLLLSDSGFYLCAWSALLVAKNIQYFGAGTRLSVL.

The chain couples TRBV7-9 to TRBJ2-7, with D maybe TRBD1 (7 bases). V was shortened by 4 bases and J by 5 bases, with 18 bases between the two germline ends. CDR1 is SEHNR and CDR2 is FQNEAQ in the germline V gene (reference sequence). This CDR3 has 15 amino acids. CDR3 sequence: CASSYFGGGGNEQYF. DNA of the CDR3: TGTGCCAGCAGCTACTTCGGTGGAGGGGGCAACGAGCAGTACTTC.

The J gene is TRBJ1-5, the V gene TRBV7-3; perhaps TRBD1 as D (5 bases). V shed 1 base and J shed 0 bases, with 13 bases lying between them. Per germline, CDR1 SGHTA and CDR2 FQGTGA. The CDR3 has 17 residues. CDR3 bases: TGTGCCAGCAGCTTAAAGCCCGGGACGGTTAGCAATCAGCCCCAGCATTTT. The encoded protein is CASSLKPGTVSNQPQHF.

The chain links TRBV6-5 to TRBJ1-2; no definite D call. Germline assignment: CDR1 MNHEY and CDR2 SVGAGI. There are 14 residues in the CDR3. V was cut by 6 bases and J by 5 bases, with 16 bases left in between. CDR3 coding DNA: TGTGCCAGCAGCCAATCCATGGGGTTATATGGCTACACCTTC. This sequence encodes CASSQSMGLYGYTF.

The V call is TRBV10-3, the J call TRBJ2-7; 7 bases line up with TRBD1. Per germline, CDR1 ENHRY and CDR2 SYGVKD. V lost 7 bases and J lost 2; bases outside the gene matches: 11. There are 15 residues in the CDR3. DNA of the CDR3: TGTGCCATCAAAGACACAGGGGCGAGCCCCTACGAGCAGTACTTC. Translating gives CAIKDTGASPYEQYF.

This clone has just one count. This rearrangement joins TRBV12-3 or TRBV12-4 to TRBJ1-1; TRBD1 matches 7 bases. Germline trimming cut 2 bases from V and 9 bases from J; bases unmatched to any gene: 6. CDR3 length: 13 amino acids. The CDR3 is CASSLIQGRQAFF. The CDR3 DNA sequence: TGTGCCAGCAGTTTAATACAGGGGAGGCAAGCTTTCTTT.

The rearrangement joins TRBV30 to TRBJ1-1, with D hard to call. Germline V gene lookup returns CDR1 GTSNPN and CDR2 SVGIG (reference sequence). V shed 1 base and J shed 4 bases, with 4 bases lying between them. The CDR3 contains 11 residues. The CDR3: CAWSEVTEAFF. The CDR3 DNA follows: TGTGCCTGGAGTGAGGTCACTGAAGCTTTCTTT.

The chain links TRBV18 to TRBJ1-4; D is unclear. Germline V gene sequence: CDR1 KGHSH, CDR2 LQKENI. The V end was cut by 2 bases, the J end by 7 bases, with 14 bases between. The CDR3 has 15 amino acids. CDR3 sequence reads: CASSPAGFGSEKLFF. DNA for the CDR3: TGTGCCAGCTCACCAGCGGGCTTTGGTAGTGAAAAACTGTTTTTT.

This clone was counted once. The chain joins TRBV5-1 to TRBJ1-6; no reliable D call. The CDR3 is 16 residues long. Germline V gives CDR1 SGHRS, CDR2 YFSETQ. The V gene lost 0 bases and the J gene lost 7 bases, with 14 bases spanning the gap. CDR3 residues: CASSLDGPRSNSPLHF. The CDR3 DNA reads as TGCGCCAGCAGCTTGGACGGACCTAGGAGCAATTCACCCCTCCACTTT. The whole variable domain, filled in from reference TRBV5-1 and TRBJ1-6, reads KAGVTQTPRYLIKTRGQQVTLSCSPISGHRSVSWYQQTPGQGLQFLFEYFSETQRNKGNFPGRFSGRQFSNSRSEMNVSTLELGDSALYLCASSLDGPRSNSPLHFGNGTRLTVT.

This chain uses TRBV5-4 with TRBJ2-4, with 7 bases matching TRBD1. This CDR3 region has 16 residues. Germline values: CDR1 SGHNT, CDR2 YYREEE (reference sequence). Trimming took 0 bases from V and 3 from J; bases not matched to a gene: 6. In DNA, the CDR3 is TGTGCCAGCAGCTTGGTGGCAGGACAGGTCAAAAACATTCAGTACTTC. Translated: CASSLVAGQVKNIQYF.

This chain links TRBV2 with TRBJ2-5; 7 bases fit TRBD1. V lost 10 bases and J lost 4; bases outside the gene matches: 6. The CDR3 extends over 12 amino acids. Germline loops: CDR1 SNHLY, CDR2 FYNNEI. CDR3 sequence (DNA): TGTGCCAATTCCCGACAGGGAGAGACCCAGTACTTC. Its protein product is CANSRQGETQYF.

The chain is built from TRBV20-1 and TRBJ1-4; D remains unclear. V gave up 3 bases and J gave up 5 bases, with 7 bases separating them. CDR1 and CDR2 from the germline V gene are DFQATT and SNEGSKA (reference sequence). The CDR3 consists of 12 residues. The CDR3 loop is CSASRPNEKLFF. As DNA, the CDR3 is TGCAGTGCTAGTAGGCCAAATGAAAAACTGTTTTTT.

This sequence joins TRBV11-2 and TRBJ2-1; D not resolved. Germline V gene sequence: CDR1 SGHAT, CDR2 FQNNGV. The CDR3 covers 13 residues. The V end was cut by 0 bases, the J end by 9 bases, with 9 bases between. The CDR3 is CASSLDVRREQFF. The CDR3 coding sequence is TGTGCCAGCAGCTTAGATGTCCGGCGTGAGCAGTTCTTC.

The chain employs TRBV13 and TRBJ2-7; maybe TRBD1 (6 bases). This CDR3 spans 14 amino acids. Germline CDR1 PRHDT, CDR2 FYEKMQ (reference sequence). Trimming removed 4 bases from V and 7 bases from J, with 17 bases in between. Here the CDR3 DNA reads TGTGCCAGCAGCTCTATGGACAGCCGGGGTGAGCAGTACTTC. Translated, it gives CASSSMDSRGEQYF.